Listed below are T cell receptor beta chains from one sample, sequenced in a study of T cell repertoires in cytomegalovirus infection. TCRdb reprocessed the reads with MiXCR, giving one entry per CDR3 protein. The sample has under 600,000 distinct CDR3 sequences, more than 15% seen once. Sequencing input: CD8+ T cells from PBMCs. All receptors derive from a human donor in good health (CMV status not recorded). Some clones in this sample may be carry-over from other donors' samples. The CDR3 runs from the conserved cysteine through the conserved F or W. A D gene is named only where the DNA matches it firmly. Size is omitted from some rows. Given values are once, few, many or a class for expanded clones.

size: few; V: TRBV6-5; J: TRBJ1-2; D: NA; DNA: TGTGCCAGCAGTTACTCCCAGAAGCATGGCTACACCTTC; CDR3: CASSYSQKHGYTF
size: few; V: TRBV2; J: TRBJ2-7; D: NA; DNA: TGTGCCAGCAGCCGACAGGATCTCTACGAGCAGTACTTC; CDR3: CASSRQDLYEQYF
size: few; V: TRBV30; J: TRBJ2-7; D: NA; DNA: TGTGCCTGGAGTGATTATAGCTACGAGCAGTACTTC; CDR3: CAWSDYSYEQYF
size: many; V: TRBV7-9; J: TRBJ2-2; D: TRBD1; DNA: TGTGCCAGCAGCTCCACAGGGGGCTCCGGGGAGCTGTTTTTT; CDR3: CASSSTGGSGELFF
size: NA; V: TRBV9; J: TRBJ1-1; D: NA; DNA: TGTGCCAGCAGCGTAAAGGACAGTCCGGGCACTGAAGCTTTCTTT; CDR3: CASSVKDSPGTEAFF
size: few; V: TRBV30; J: TRBJ2-5; D: NA; DNA: TGTGCCTGGAGTTTGGACTCAACCCAAGAGACCCAGTACTTC; CDR3: CAWSLDSTQETQYF
size: many; V: TRBV24-1; J: TRBJ2-1; D: TRBD1; DNA: TGTGCCACCAGTCCTACAGGGGTCGGTGAGCAGTTCTTC; CDR3: CATSPTGVGEQFF
size: many; V: TRBV7-9; J: TRBJ2-7; D: TRBD1; DNA: TGTGCCAGCAGCCAGGACAGGGGGGGCTACGAGCAGTACTTC; CDR3: CASSQDRGGYEQYF
size: many; V: TRBV7-9; J: TRBJ2-3; D: NA; DNA: TGTGCCAGCAGACACACGCTGGATACGCAGTATTTT; CDR3: CASRHTLDTQYF
size: NA; V: TRBV2; J: TRBJ2-2; D: NA; DNA: TGTGCCAGCAAAAGCACCGGGGAGCTGTTTTTT; CDR3: CASKSTGELFF
size: once; V: TRBV5-1; J: TRBJ2-7; D: NA; DNA: TGCGCCAGCAGCTTGAGTGGGGGGGCGATATCCGAGCAGTACTTC; CDR3: CASSLSGGAISEQYF
size: many; V: TRBV12-5; J: TRBJ2-7; D: NA; DNA: TGTGCTAGTGGTTCACAGACAGCAACCTACGAGCAGTACTTC; CDR3: CASGSQTATYEQYF
size: NA; V: TRBV10-2; J: TRBJ2-1; D: NA; DNA: TGCGCCAGCAGTGTCGGGAGCCCCAATGAGCAGTTCTTC; CDR3: CASSVGSPNEQFF
size: many; V: TRBV7-6; J: TRBJ2-1; D: TRBD2; DNA: TGTGCCAGCAGCTTAGCCCCGGAGCGGGAGGGCCCTGGTGGGAATGAGCAGTTCTTC; CDR3: CASSLAPEREGPGGNEQFF
size: NA; V: TRBV19; J: TRBJ2-5; D: TRBD1; DNA: TGTGCCAGTAGTTTGGGACAGGGGATCGCCTTTCTGGAGACCCAGTACTTC; CDR3: CASSLGQGIAFLETQYF
size: many; V: TRBV4-1; J: TRBJ2-2; D: TRBD2; DNA: TGCGCCAGCAGTGGGGACTGGCGGGGGGTCGGGGAGCTGTTTTTT; CDR3: CASSGDWRGVGELFF
size: few; V: TRBV10-1; J: TRBJ1-1; D: NA; DNA: TGCGCCAGCAGCCCCCGTGTGCAGGTCGGCACTGAAGCTTTCTTT; CDR3: CASSPRVQVGTEAFF
size: many; V: TRBV12-3/TRBV12-4; J: TRBJ1-1; D: NA; DNA: TGTGCCAGCAGTTTACGGGGGGGATGGGGGAACACTGAAGCTTTCTTT; CDR3: CASSLRGGWGNTEAFF
size: few; V: TRBV27; J: TRBJ1-2; D: NA; DNA: TGTGCCAGCAGTTCTTCCCGGAAAGCTAACTATGGCTACACCTTC; CDR3: CASSSSRKANYGYTF
size: many; V: TRBV11-2; J: TRBJ1-2; D: NA; DNA: TGTGCCAGCAGCTTAGAGGAGACCTCCTGCTACACCTTC; CDR3: CASSLEETSCYTF
size: many; V: TRBV12-3/TRBV12-4; J: TRBJ2-7; D: NA; DNA: TGTGCCAGCAGCCCAACCCCGGGGGGCAGGTGGGAGCAGTACTTC; CDR3: CASSPTPGGRWEQYF
size: NA; V: TRBV6-6; J: TRBJ1-6; D: NA; DNA: TGTGCCAGCAGTTACGGGGGGCAAAATTCACCCCTCCACTTT; CDR3: CASSYGGQNSPLHF
size: few; V: TRBV5-1; J: TRBJ2-3; D: TRBD2; DNA: TGCGCCAGCAGCTTGCCCGAGGGGCGGGAGGTTTCCCCCACAGATACGCAGTATTTT; CDR3: CASSLPEGREVSPTDTQYF
size: many; V: TRBV7-8; J: TRBJ1-1; D: TRBD1; DNA: TGTGCCAGCAGCTTAGTACAGGGGGCACACAACACTGAAGCTTTCTTT; CDR3: CASSLVQGAHNTEAFF
size: NA; V: TRBV12-3/TRBV12-4; J: TRBJ2-1; D: TRBD1; DNA: TGTGCCAGCAGTTTCCGGGACAGGGGGCTTTACAATGAGCAGTTCTTC; CDR3: CASSFRDRGLYNEQFF
size: NA; V: TRBV19; J: TRBJ1-6; D: TRBD1; DNA: TGTGCCAGCTATGACAGACAGGGTAATTCACCCCTCCACTTT; CDR3: CASYDRQGNSPLHF
size: NA; V: TRBV15; J: TRBJ1-2; D: TRBD1; DNA: TGTGCCACCAGCGCCAGACAGGGGGAATTGTTTGGCTACACCTTC; CDR3: CATSARQGELFGYTF
size: many; V: TRBV19; J: TRBJ2-7; D: TRBD1; DNA: TGTGCCAGTACCACGACCGGGACAGCGAGCTACGAGCAGTACTTC; CDR3: CASTTTGTASYEQYF
size: NA; V: TRBV7-9; J: TRBJ2-4; D: NA; DNA: TGTGCCAGAAGCTTAGGCGTGGGCCTCCTAGCCAAAAACATTCCGTACTTC; CDR3: CARSLGVGLLAKNIPYF
size: few; V: TRBV11-1; J: TRBJ2-7; D: TRBD1; DNA: TGTGCCAGCAGCTTAGCGCCTCGGACCGACCCCTGGGGAGACAGGGATCCGTACGAGCAGTACTTC; CDR3: CASSLAPRTDPWGDRDPYEQYF
size: NA; V: TRBV19; J: TRBJ1-1; D: NA; DNA: TGTGCCAGTACCCCTCGCAGGGGAGCCTTCATGAACACTGAAGCTTTCTTT; CDR3: CASTPRRGAFMNTEAFF
size: few; V: TRBV4-1; J: TRBJ2-2; D: TRBD2; DNA: TGCGCCAGCAGCCAAGCGGGAGGGGGGGGCGGGGAGCTGTTTTTT; CDR3: CASSQAGGGGGELFF
size: NA; V: TRBV15; J: TRBJ2-1; D: NA; DNA: TGTGCCACCAGCAGAGAGGGCCCCAGTATCCTCTCCTACAATGAGCAGTTCTTC; CDR3: CATSREGPSILSYNEQFF
size: NA; V: TRBV5-1; J: TRBJ2-3; D: NA; DNA: TGCGCCAGCAGCTTGGCGAGCCCCAGCACAGATACGCAGTATTTT; CDR3: CASSLASPSTDTQYF
size: once; V: TRBV9; J: TRBJ2-7; D: TRBD2; DNA: TGTGCCAGCAGCGTAGAATCGGAGTTGACGGGAGGAGAGCTTTACGAGCAGTACTTC; CDR3: CASSVESELTGGELYEQYF
size: few; V: TRBV5-1; J: TRBJ1-1; D: NA; DNA: TGCGCCAGCAGCTTAGCGGGAGGGGTACCCAACACTGAAGCTTTCTTT; CDR3: CASSLAGGVPNTEAFF
size: many; V: TRBV11-2; J: TRBJ2-1; D: NA; DNA: TGTGCCAGCAGCCCCCACCGAACGGCCTTAGGGAACAATGAGCAGTTCTTC; CDR3: CASSPHRTALGNNEQFF
size: few; V: TRBV11-2; J: TRBJ1-3; D: TRBD1; DNA: TGTGCCAGCAGCTTTGGGACAGGGGTAGGAAACACCATATATTTT; CDR3: CASSFGTGVGNTIYF
size: many; V: TRBV12-3/TRBV12-4; J: TRBJ1-1; D: NA; DNA: TGTGCCAGCAGTTTTTGGGGACTAACTAAGGGTGAAGCTTTCTTT; CDR3: CASSFWGLTKGEAFF
size: many; V: TRBV12-3/TRBV12-4; J: TRBJ2-5; D: NA; DNA: TGTGCCAGCAGTCCGGACGGACACCAAGAGACCCAGTACTTC; CDR3: CASSPDGHQETQYF
size: NA; V: TRBV7-9; J: TRBJ2-7; D: TRBD2; DNA: TGTGCCAGCAGCTGGACTAGCGGGGGGGCATTCCTCCACGAGCAGTACTTC; CDR3: CASSWTSGGAFLHEQYF
size: many; V: TRBV7-9; J: TRBJ1-1; D: TRBD1; DNA: TGTGCCAGCAGCCTCCCCGGGGACAGCAGAAACACTGAAGCTTTCTTT; CDR3: CASSLPGDSRNTEAFF
size: NA; V: TRBV27; J: TRBJ2-1; D: TRBD2; DNA: TGTGCCAGCAGTACGGGGGGGAGCGAGTTCTTC; CDR3: CASSTGGSEFF
size: NA; V: TRBV6-5; J: TRBJ2-3; D: TRBD2; DNA: TGTGCCAGCAGTTACACGGGAGGCCTTACAGATACGCAGTATTTT; CDR3: CASSYTGGLTDTQYF
size: many; V: TRBV7-3; J: TRBJ2-5; D: NA; DNA: TGTGCCAGCAGCCCCCAAGACAGTCCGATGGAGACCCAGTACTTC; CDR3: CASSPQDSPMETQYF
size: many; V: TRBV6-2/TRBV6-3; J: TRBJ1-1; D: TRBD1; DNA: TGTGCCAGCAACCCCAGGGGACAGGGTCTCCAGAACACTGAAGCTTTCTTT; CDR3: CASNPRGQGLQNTEAFF
size: NA; V: TRBV11-2; J: TRBJ2-3; D: NA; DNA: TGTGCCAGCAGCTTAGTTAGAGGGGTAGCGGAAAGCACAGATACGCAGTATTTT; CDR3: CASSLVRGVAESTDTQYF
size: few; V: TRBV6-5; J: TRBJ1-4; D: NA; DNA: TGTGCCAGCAGTTACTCGGCCGGGGCGTCTAATGAAAAACTGTTTTTT; CDR3: CASSYSAGASNEKLFF
size: few; V: TRBV29-1; J: TRBJ1-2; D: NA; DNA: TGCAGCGTTGAAGCGAGTCCAGGCTACACCTTC; CDR3: CSVEASPGYTF
size: NA; V: TRBV6-5; J: TRBJ2-1; D: NA; DNA: TGTGCCAGCAGTTACCAACTAGCAATATTGGGCAATGAGCAGTTCTTC; CDR3: CASSYQLAILGNEQFF
size: few; V: TRBV4-1; J: TRBJ2-5; D: NA; DNA: TGCGCCAGCAGCCAAGATGTCGGACAGGTCACCGGGAGGGAGGCCCAGTACTTC; CDR3: CASSQDVGQVTGREAQYF
size: NA; V: TRBV28; J: TRBJ1-4; D: NA; DNA: TGTGCCAGCAGTGCAGTTCTGGGCAAGGCTAATGAAAAACTGTTTTTT; CDR3: CASSAVLGKANEKLFF
size: NA; V: TRBV18; J: TRBJ2-7; D: NA; DNA: TGTGCCAGCAGCTTATCCGCTTCGCGGGGTGCCTACGAGCAGTACTTC; CDR3: CASSLSASRGAYEQYF
size: few; V: TRBV9; J: TRBJ2-7; D: NA; DNA: TGTGCCAGCAGCGACTACCCTGGAGAGCAGTACTTC; CDR3: CASSDYPGEQYF
size: NA; V: TRBV4-2; J: TRBJ2-3; D: TRBD2; DNA: TGTGCCAGCAGCCAGGACAGGACTAGCGGTCTCACAGATACGCAGTATTTT; CDR3: CASSQDRTSGLTDTQYF